This entry lists 25 T cell receptor beta chains sequenced from one sample in a study of T cells in localized non-small cell lung cancer. Sequenced by immunoSEQ multiplex PCR; TCRdb stores in-frame clones only, minus some. The repertoire holds over 10,000 clones, 28% seen once, with about 7.2% in the top ten. Specimen: lung tumor tissue, collected before any cancer treatment. The receptors shown here come from a female donor of 60 years or more with stage I lung adenocarcinoma.

The chain uses TRBV9 and TRBJ1-1, with unresolved D. There are 13 residues in the CDR3. Per germline, CDR1 SGDLS and CDR2 YYNGEE. Trimming pared 6 bases from V and 6 bases from J, leaving 15 bases between. CDR3 nucleotide sequence: TGTGCCAGCACAAGAGATCCGAGGGCTGAAGCTTTCTTT. Translating it yields CASTRDPRAEAFF. Complete variable domain (other parts from reference TRBV9 and TRBJ1-1): DSGVTQTPKHLITATGQRVTLRCSPRSGDLSVYWYQQSLDQGLQFLIQYYNGEERAKGNILERFSAQQFPDLHSELNLSSLELGDSALYFCASTRDPRAEAFFGQGTRLTVV.

This clone was counted at least ten times. The chain links TRBV9 to TRBJ1-2; D uncertain. This CDR3 has 13 residues. Per germline, CDR1 SGDLS and CDR2 YYNGEE. The V and J ends lost 1 base and 8 bases respectively, with 12 bases between them. The CDR3 protein is CASSVQNLGGYTF. CDR3 sequence (DNA): TGTGCCAGCAGCGTACAGAATCTCGGGGGCTACACCTTC.

The genes are TRBV15 and TRBJ1-1; D gene ambiguous. Germline loops: CDR1 LNHNV, CDR2 YYDKDF (reference sequence). V was trimmed by 3 bases and J by 3 bases, leaving 14 bases between them. The CDR3 loop spans 15 amino acids. CDR3 DNA: TGTGCCACCAGCAGGATCTCGGGAACCTACACTGAAGCTTTCTTT. This sequence encodes CATSRISGTYTEAFF.

In this sample, this clone turned up many times. The rearrangement joins TRBV6-8 to TRBJ2-1; 13 nucleotides match TRBD2. With V trimmed by 6 bases and J by 0 bases, 11 bases remained unmatched. This CDR3 comprises 19 residues. Germline-derived CDR1 and CDR2 are MNHGY and SAAAGT. The CDR3 coding sequence is TGTGCCAGCAGAGGACTGGGGACTAGCGGGACCCGCTCCTACAATGAGCAGTTCTTC. It encodes CASRGLGTSGTRSYNEQFF.

This chain uses TRBV15 with TRBJ2-2; 16 positions match TRBD2. The V segment lost 5 bases and the J segment 5 bases; nucleotides outside the gene matches: 8. The germline V gene has CDR1 LNHNV and CDR2 YYDKDF (reference sequence). CDR3 length equals 18 residues. The CDR3 DNA reads TGTGCCACCAGCCGGGGACTAGCGGGAGGGCCGGGTACCGGGGAGCTGTTTTTT. Its translation is CATSRGLAGGPGTGELFF. Full variable domain (missing parts from reference TRBV15 and TRBJ2-2): DAMVIQNPRYQVTQFGKPVTLSCSQTLNHNVMYWYQQKSSQAPKLLFHYYDKDFNNEADTPDNFQSRRPNTSFCFLDIRSPGLGDTAMYLCATSRGLAGGPGTGELFFGEGSRLTVL.

This chain uses TRBV30 with TRBJ2-2, with D unclear. The CDR3 sequence is 14 residues long. With 2 bases removed from V and 7 bases from J, the gap between germline ends came to 14 bases. The germline V gene encodes CDR1 GTSNPN and CDR2 SVGIG (reference sequence). CDR3 loop: CAWSLDAKVGELFF. The CDR3 nucleotides read TGTGCCTGGAGTTTGGACGCGAAGGTCGGGGAGCTGTTTTTT. Supplemented by reference TRBV30 and TRBJ2-2, the full variable domain reads SQTIHQWPATLVQPVGSPLSLECTVEGTSNPNLYWYRQAAGRGLQLLFYSVGIGQISSEVPQNLSASRPQDRQFILSSKKLLLSDSGFYLCAWSLDAKVGELFFGEGSRLTVL.

This chain uses TRBV7-2 with TRBJ1-1, with unresolved D. Germline V lookup: CDR1 SGHTA, CDR2 FQGNSA. The V end lost 4 bases, the J end lost 0 bases, and 6 bases lay between the germline ends. The CDR3 extends over 13 amino acids. CDR3 in DNA: TGTGCCAGCAGCTCCCGGATGAACACTGAAGCTTTCTTT. The encoded protein is CASSSRMNTEAFF.

The gene calls are TRBV6-8 and TRBJ1-2, with 8 bases matching TRBD1. The CDR3 contains 17 residues. The germline gives CDR1 MNHGY, CDR2 SAAAGT. V lost 2 bases and J lost 8; bases outside the gene matches: 16. CDR3 sequence: CASSYGDRGLRGKGYTF. CDR3 DNA sequence: TGTGCCAGCAGTTACGGAGACAGGGGCCTTCGGGGGAAGGGCTACACCTTC.

The chain carries TRBV11-3 and TRBJ2-5, with 8 positions matching TRBD1. J lost 3 bases, V lost 1 base, and 1 base had no gene match. The germline V gene encodes CDR1 SGHNT and CDR2 YENEEA. The CDR3 length is 14 residues. The DNA of the CDR3 is TGTGCCAGCAGCTTAGGGACAGGGAAAGAGACCCAGTACTTC. Protein: CASSLGTGKETQYF. The full variable domain, with the rest looked up from reference TRBV11-3 and TRBJ2-5, is EAGVVQSPRYKIIEKKQPVAFWCNPISGHNTLYWYLQNLGQGPELLIRYENEEAVDDSQLPKDRFSAERLKGVDSTLKIQPAELGDSAVYLCASSLGTGKETQYFGPGTRLLVL.

In this sample, this clone turned up once. The gene calls are TRBV28 and TRBJ1-2; 8 nucleotides agree with TRBD1. V shed 5 bases and J 3 bases; nucleotides not matched to a gene: 2. The germline gives CDR1 MDHEN, CDR2 SYDVKM. This CDR3 comprises 13 residues. The CDR3 protein is CASSGQGYYGYTF. DNA of the CDR3: TGTGCCAGCAGTGGACAGGGCTACTATGGCTACACCTTC.

This clone was detected only a few times. This chain connects TRBV15 to TRBJ2-5, with 9 bases fitting TRBD1. V trimming: 3 bases; J trimming: 4 bases; junction bases outside the gene matches: 9. Germline V gene lookup returns CDR1 LNHNV and CDR2 YYDKDF (reference sequence). CDR3 length: 16 amino acids. CDR3 DNA: TGTGCCACCAGCAGCTTGATCGGACAGGGGAGAGAGACCCAGTACTTC. Its translation is CATSSLIGQGRETQYF.

This clone was seen only a few times. The chain employs TRBV11-3 and TRBJ2-1; TRBD2 aligns across 7 bases. V was clipped by 5 bases and J by 4 bases; unmatched bases: 5. In germline, CDR1 is SGHNT, CDR2 YENEEA. The CDR3 loop spans 14 amino acids. The CDR3 DNA reads TGTGCCAGCAGCCAGGTCGGGGGGTACAATGAGCAGTTCTTC. This codes for CASSQVGGYNEQFF.

The V and J genes are TRBV9 and TRBJ2-7, with D perhaps TRBD1 (6 bases). Germline CDR1 and CDR2: SGDLS and YYNGEE. V was cut by 0 bases and J by 0 bases, with 10 bases left in between. This CDR3 spans 15 amino acids. The CDR3 is CASSVDGTNSYEQYF. The CDR3 DNA is TGTGCCAGCAGCGTAGATGGGACAAACTCCTACGAGCAGTACTTC.

This chain uses TRBV2 with TRBJ1-2; D remains unclear. The CDR3 is made up of 15 amino acids. The V end was cut by 6 bases, the J end by 7 bases, with 21 bases between. CDR1 and CDR2 (germline): SNHLY, FYNNEI. CDR3 nucleotides: TGTGCCAGCAGCGCTGCAAGGTCCAGAGGGTTTGGCTACACCTTC. Protein product: CASSAARSRGFGYTF.

This rearrangement joins TRBV9 to TRBJ2-1, with TRBD1 as a possible D gene (6 bases). The CDR3 runs 17 residues. Trimming pared 0 bases from V and 2 bases from J, leaving 15 bases between. Germline V CDR1 and CDR2: SGDLS, YYNGEE. This chain's CDR3 is CASSVAPYRVTYNEQFF. The CDR3 DNA is TGTGCCAGCAGCGTAGCCCCATACAGGGTTACCTACAATGAGCAGTTCTTC.

By share, this clone ranks as medium-sized. This chain joins TRBV6-8 and TRBJ1-2; no reliable D call. CDR1 is MNHGY and CDR2 is SAAAGT in the germline V gene. V lost 3 bases and J 6 bases, leaving 20 bases between the germline ends. This CDR3 has 16 amino acids. CDR3 DNA sequence: TGTGCCAGCAGTTATGCCTCCGGGCCCCCCGCGAATGGCTACACCTTC. As protein: CASSYASGPPANGYTF.

In this sample, this clone turned up many times. The genes are TRBV9 and TRBJ2-5; 7 bases are shared with TRBD1. The CDR3 is 15 amino acids. The trim removed 6 bases at V and 2 bases at J, leaving 10 bases unmatched. Per germline, CDR1 SGDLS and CDR2 YYNGEE. CDR3 DNA sequence: TGTGCCAGCAAGACAGGGACAGTCAAGCAAGAGACCCAGTACTTC. This sequence encodes CASKTGTVKQETQYF. Together with reference TRBV9 and TRBJ2-5, the CDR3 gives the full variable domain: DSGVTQTPKHLITATGQRVTLRCSPRSGDLSVYWYQQSLDQGLQFLIQYYNGEERAKGNILERFSAQQFPDLHSELNLSSLELGDSALYFCASKTGTVKQETQYFGPGTRLLVL.

This clone was found a few times. The J gene is TRBJ2-7, the V gene TRBV11-3; weak D call: TRBD2 (6 bases). The CDR3 is made up of 14 amino acids. Trimming pared 2 bases from V and 7 bases from J, leaving 15 bases between. Germline loops: CDR1 SGHNT, CDR2 YENEEA. As DNA, the CDR3 is TGTGCCAGCAGCTTACGGGCAGGGACTGAGGAGCAGTACTTC. Protein sequence: CASSLRAGTEEQYF.

The V gene is TRBV15, the J gene TRBJ1-2; 7 bases match TRBD1. V shed 1 base and J 8 bases; nucleotides not matched to a gene: 7. Germline V gene sequence: CDR1 LNHNV, CDR2 YYDKDF (reference sequence). The CDR3 sequence is 14 residues long. The CDR3 bases are TGTGCCACCAGCAGAGCGACAGGGTACGGGGGCTACACCTTC. It translates to CATSRATGYGGYTF.

This chain joins TRBV9 and TRBJ2-1; 7 bases are a match to TRBD1. The ends lost 5 bases at V and 12 bases at J; junction bases unmatched: 8. The CDR3 length is 12 residues. CDR1 SGDLS and CDR2 YYNGEE come from the germline V gene. The CDR3 sequence: CASSLQGMVQFF. As DNA, the CDR3 is TGTGCCAGCAGTTTACAGGGGATGGTGCAGTTCTTC. Supplemented by reference TRBV9 and TRBJ2-1, the full variable domain reads DSGVTQTPKHLITATGQRVTLRCSPRSGDLSVYWYQQSLDQGLQFLIQYYNGEERAKGNILERFSAQQFPDLHSELNLSSLELGDSALYFCASSLQGMVQFFGPGTRLTVL.

This clone has ten or more counts. V usage is TRBV11-3 and J usage is TRBJ1-4, with 7 nucleotides matching TRBD1. J was trimmed by 10 bases and V by 5 bases; bases with no gene match: 13. This CDR3 is built from 15 residues. From germline, CDR1 is SGHNT and CDR2 YENEEA. CDR3 protein: CASSARQGGEGKLFF. The CDR3 DNA sequence: TGTGCCAGCAGCGCTCGACAGGGCGGGGAGGGAAAACTGTTTTTT.

A few counts support this clone. The V gene is TRBV9, the J gene TRBJ1-6; maybe TRBD1 (5 bases). The CDR3 loop spans 15 amino acids. Germline V lookup: CDR1 SGDLS, CDR2 YYNGEE. Trimming left V 3 bases short and J 10 bases short, with 17 bases between. CDR3 protein: CASSALGGRGSPLHF. CDR3 DNA: TGTGCCAGCAGCGCTCTTGGGGGTAGAGGCTCACCCCTCCACTTT.

This clone has ten or more counts. The rearrangement links TRBV6-8 to TRBJ2-7; weak D call: TRBD2 (5 bases). The CDR3 extends over 14 amino acids. V lost 0 bases and J 5 bases, leaving 11 bases between the germline ends. Germline-derived CDR1 and CDR2 are MNHGY and SAAAGT. The CDR3 loop reads CASSYSRGSDEQYF. The CDR3 bases are TGTGCCAGCAGTTACTCCCGGGGTTCGGACGAGCAGTACTTC.

The chain has TRBV19 and TRBJ2-1; 8 positions match TRBD2. Germline V CDR1 and CDR2: LNHDA, SQIVND (reference sequence). CDR3 length: 16 residues. Trimming removed 4 bases from V and 7 bases from J; junction bases left unmatched: 12. The CDR3 sequence is CASSKRAGREVNEQFF. The DNA of the CDR3 is TGTGCCAGTAGTAAGAGGGCCGGGAGGGAAGTGAATGAGCAGTTCTTC.

This clone was counted a few times. DNA for the CDR3: TGTGCCAGCGGGGAATATGGGGCCAAAAACATTCAGTACTTC. Protein sequence: CASGEYGAKNIQYF. The gene calls are TRBV11-3 and TRBJ2-4; D unclear. The CDR3 is 14 amino acids. CDR1 is SGHNT and CDR2 is YENEEA in the germline V gene. Trimming removed 8 bases from V and 1 base from J, with 12 bases in between. Supplemented by reference TRBV11-3 and TRBJ2-4, the full variable domain reads EAGVVQSPRYKIIEKKQPVAFWCNPISGHNTLYWYLQNLGQGPELLIRYENEEAVDDSQLPKDRFSAERLKGVDSTLKIQPAELGDSAVYLCASGEYGAKNIQYFGAGTRLSVL.